This record concerns one T cell receptor beta chain sequence. This clonotype was counted only a few times. Its antigen is not yet known. A read error may be the cause here, since a much bigger clone is one base away. The receptor library was made with multiplex PCR. Instrument used: Illumina HiSeq 4000. TCR beta libraries were built with iRepertoire HTBI primers and Arm-PCR amplification of CDR3 regions. Before sequencing, the PCR products went through gel purification. Per the original workflow: Gene usage analysis of CDR3 amino acid clonotypes relied on the roughly 67 TRBV and over 13 TRBJ segments identified across samples. COPE and FqMerger were used to merge filtered high-quality paired reads into contigs. BLAST was used to align contigs to the IMGT TRBV, TRBD and TRBJ reference genes, and CDR3 was defined following IMGT. Highly expanded clones were defined as clonotypes with a frequency above 0.1%. Shannon entropy was used to measure repertoire diversity, and the Gini coefficient was used to measure V-J evenness. A clonotype found in more than one individual was treated as public. TCRdb reanalyzed the raw reads on its own, using fastp at Q25 for trimming and MiXCR for clone calling, and kept in-frame beta chains. Rows with one shared CDR3 protein collapse into an entry with the most common genes and DNA. TCRdb assigned the V and J calls; the authors' analysis was not used. In all, the sample holds more than 300,000 distinct CDR3 sequences, and about 16% of those were seen once. Clones ranked in the top ten supply approximately 22% of the sample.

The data stem from a study of regulatory T cells in long-lasting Graves disease (dated by TCRdb to the early 2020s). In terms of the full investigation: Patients with newly diagnosed Graves' disease had been on antithyroid drugs for under 3 months. Persistent Graves' disease patients were compared with newly diagnosed Graves' disease patients by peripheral blood TCR sequencing and RNA sequencing. The study was registered as a clinical trial and conducted in China. A total of around 35 samples underwent TCR sequencing: some 13 from persistent and roughly 20 from newly diagnosed Graves' disease patients. The investigation overall reported the following: A larger number of public clonotypes was shared among persistent patients (approximately 2,500) than among newly diagnosed patients (around 970). The authors noted that the small sample size was a limitation that may lower accuracy. TRBV28, TRBJ1-2 and TRBJ2-5 were preferentially used in persistent disease, while TRBV20-1 and TRBJ2-1 were favored in newly diagnosed disease. Only the TCR beta chain was sequenced and analyzed. Peripheral blood alone was examined, since thyroid tissue, which constituted the primary lesion, could not be accessed. Persistent Graves' disease patients showed lower TCR Shannon entropy and fewer highly expanded clones than newly diagnosed patients, suggesting clonal expansion.

The label giving this sample's time point can be read as: newly diagnosed GD, antithyroid drugs for less than 3 months. RNA was extracted from PBMCs in TRIzol for both TCR sequencing and RNA sequencing. The diagnosis of Graves' disease followed American Thyroid Association guidelines. The patients came from an endocrinology department in Xi'an, China. Each patient gave roughly 8.4 milliliters of peripheral blood, collected in an EDTA anticoagulant tube. Ficoll Paque Plus density gradient separation was used to isolate PBMCs, and no further T cell sorting was done. An Agilent 2100 Bioanalyzer and agarose gel were used to assess RNA quality, and a NanoDrop 2000 was used to measure RNA concentration. The CDR3 starts with the cysteine, ends with the phenylalanine, and has 17 residues. Of all the DNA, just the CDR3 is kept, 51 bases in frame from base 1. CDR1 and CDR2 are read off the germline V gene as SGHRS and YFSETQ.

The receptor was derived from a female donor with Graves disease. Sample: peripheral blood mononuclear cells (PBMCs), taken at new diagnosis, from a patient treated with antithyroid drugs. The V and J genes are TRBV5-1 and TRBJ2-1; 8 junctional bases match TRBD1. The sequence in DNA is TGCGCCAGCAGCTTTGGTCGGTGGGACAGGTCCTACAATGAGCGGTTCTTC. Its coded protein is CASSFGRWDRSYNERFF.